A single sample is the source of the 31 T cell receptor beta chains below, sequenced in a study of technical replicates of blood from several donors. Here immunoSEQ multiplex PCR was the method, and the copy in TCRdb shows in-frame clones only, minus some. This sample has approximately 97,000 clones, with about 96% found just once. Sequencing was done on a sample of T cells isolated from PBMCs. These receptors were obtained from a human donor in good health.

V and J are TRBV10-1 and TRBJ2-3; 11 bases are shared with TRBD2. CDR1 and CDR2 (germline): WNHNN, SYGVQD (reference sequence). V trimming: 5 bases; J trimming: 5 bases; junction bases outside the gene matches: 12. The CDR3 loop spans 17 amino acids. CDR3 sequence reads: CASSKTLAGAGEDTQYF. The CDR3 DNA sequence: TGCGCCAGCAGTAAGACACTAGCGGGAGCTGGGGAAGATACGCAGTATTTT.

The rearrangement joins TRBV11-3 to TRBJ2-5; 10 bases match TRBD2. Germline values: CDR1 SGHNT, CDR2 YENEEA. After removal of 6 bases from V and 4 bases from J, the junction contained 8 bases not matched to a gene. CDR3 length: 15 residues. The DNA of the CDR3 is TGTGCCAGCAGTCCGCTAGCGGGGGTCATAGAGACCCAGTACTTC. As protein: CASSPLAGVIETQYF.

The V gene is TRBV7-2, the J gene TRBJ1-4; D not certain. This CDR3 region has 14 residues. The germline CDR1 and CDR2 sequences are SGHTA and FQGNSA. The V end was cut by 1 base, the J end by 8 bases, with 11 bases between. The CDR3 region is CASSLGGLGEKLFF. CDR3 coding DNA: TGTGCCAGCAGCTTAGGCGGGCTTGGAGAAAAACTGTTTTTT.

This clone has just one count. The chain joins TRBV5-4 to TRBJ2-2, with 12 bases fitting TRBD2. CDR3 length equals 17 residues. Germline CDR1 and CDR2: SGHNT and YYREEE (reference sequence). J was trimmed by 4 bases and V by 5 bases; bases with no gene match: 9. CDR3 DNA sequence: TGTGCCAGCAGAAAGACTAGCGGGAGAGGAGGCACCGGGGAGCTGTTTTTT. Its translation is CASRKTSGRGGTGELFF.

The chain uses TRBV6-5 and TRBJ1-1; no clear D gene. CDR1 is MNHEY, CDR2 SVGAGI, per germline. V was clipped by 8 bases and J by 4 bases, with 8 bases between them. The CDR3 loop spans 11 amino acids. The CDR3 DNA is TGTGCCAGCTATCGGAGCACTGAAGCTTTCTTT. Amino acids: CASYRSTEAFF.

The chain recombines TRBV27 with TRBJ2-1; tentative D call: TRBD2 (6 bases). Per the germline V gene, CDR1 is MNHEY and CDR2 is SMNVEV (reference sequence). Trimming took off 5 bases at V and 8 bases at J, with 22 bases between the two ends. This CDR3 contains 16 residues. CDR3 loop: CASSPLGGLSPDEQFF. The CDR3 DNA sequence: TGTGCCAGCAGTCCCCTGGGGGGACTTAGCCCCGATGAGCAGTTCTTC.

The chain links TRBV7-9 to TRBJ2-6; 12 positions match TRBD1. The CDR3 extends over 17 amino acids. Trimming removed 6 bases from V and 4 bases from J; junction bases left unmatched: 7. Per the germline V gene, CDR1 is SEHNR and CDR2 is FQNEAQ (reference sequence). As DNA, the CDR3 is TGTGCCAGCAGGGGACAGGGGGCGGACTACGGGGCCAACGTCCTGACTTTC. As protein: CASRGQGADYGANVLTF.

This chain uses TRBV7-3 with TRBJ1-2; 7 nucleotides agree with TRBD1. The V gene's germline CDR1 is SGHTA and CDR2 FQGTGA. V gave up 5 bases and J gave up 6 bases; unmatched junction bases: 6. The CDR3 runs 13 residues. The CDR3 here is CASSETGINGYTF. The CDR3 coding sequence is TGTGCCAGCAGCGAGACAGGGATAAATGGCTACACCTTC.

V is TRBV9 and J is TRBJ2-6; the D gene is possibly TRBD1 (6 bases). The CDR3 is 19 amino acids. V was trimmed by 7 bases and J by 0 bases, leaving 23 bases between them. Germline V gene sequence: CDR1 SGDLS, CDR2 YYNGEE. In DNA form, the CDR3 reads TGTGCCAGCTCGAGTGCCCCTTGGACAGATCACTCTGGGGCCAACGTCCTGACTTTC. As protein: CASSSAPWTDHSGANVLTF.

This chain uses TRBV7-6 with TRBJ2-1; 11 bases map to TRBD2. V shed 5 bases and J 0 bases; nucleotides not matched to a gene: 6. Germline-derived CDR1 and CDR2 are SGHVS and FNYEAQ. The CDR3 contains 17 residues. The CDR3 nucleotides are TGTGCCAGCAGCGTACTAGCGGGAGATGTCTCCTACAATGAGCAGTTCTTC. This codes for CASSVLAGDVSYNEQFF.

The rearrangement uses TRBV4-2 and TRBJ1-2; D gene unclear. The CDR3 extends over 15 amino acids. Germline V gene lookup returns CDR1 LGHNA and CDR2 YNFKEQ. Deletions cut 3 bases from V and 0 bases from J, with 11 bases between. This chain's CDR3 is CASSHPPAANYGYTF. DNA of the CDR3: TGTGCCAGCAGCCACCCTCCGGCGGCTAACTATGGCTACACCTTC.

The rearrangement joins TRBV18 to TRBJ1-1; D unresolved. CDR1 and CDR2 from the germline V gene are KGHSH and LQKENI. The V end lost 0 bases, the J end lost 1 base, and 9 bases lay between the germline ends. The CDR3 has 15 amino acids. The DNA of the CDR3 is TGTGCCAGCTCACCACCGAGTTCGGGGAACACTGAAGCTTTCTTT. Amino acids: CASSPPSSGNTEAFF.

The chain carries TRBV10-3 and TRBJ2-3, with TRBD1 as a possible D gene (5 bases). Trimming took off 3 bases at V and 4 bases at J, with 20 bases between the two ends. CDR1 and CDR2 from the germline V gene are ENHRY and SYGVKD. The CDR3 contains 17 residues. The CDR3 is CAISDPRQNSPPDTQYF. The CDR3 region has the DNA TGTGCCATCAGTGACCCCCGACAGAACTCCCCTCCAGATACGCAGTATTTT.

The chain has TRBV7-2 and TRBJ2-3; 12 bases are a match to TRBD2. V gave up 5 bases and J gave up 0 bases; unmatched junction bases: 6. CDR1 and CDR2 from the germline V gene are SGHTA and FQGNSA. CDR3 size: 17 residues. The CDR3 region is CASSLGLAGTSTDTQYF. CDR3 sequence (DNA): TGTGCCAGCAGCCTCGGACTAGCGGGGACTAGCACAGATACGCAGTATTTT. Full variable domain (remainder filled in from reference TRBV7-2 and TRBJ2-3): GAGVSQSPSNKVTEKGKDVELRCDPISGHTALYWYRQSLGQGLEFLIYFQGNSAPDKSGLPSDRFSAERTGGSVSTLTIQRTQQEDSAVYLCASSLGLAGTSTDTQYFGPGTRLTVL.

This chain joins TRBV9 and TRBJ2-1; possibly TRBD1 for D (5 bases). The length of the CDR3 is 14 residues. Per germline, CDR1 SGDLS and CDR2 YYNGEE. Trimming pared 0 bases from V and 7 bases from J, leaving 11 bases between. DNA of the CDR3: TGTGCCAGCAGCGTAGCCCAGGGTAGGAATGAGCAGTTCTTC. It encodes CASSVAQGRNEQFF.

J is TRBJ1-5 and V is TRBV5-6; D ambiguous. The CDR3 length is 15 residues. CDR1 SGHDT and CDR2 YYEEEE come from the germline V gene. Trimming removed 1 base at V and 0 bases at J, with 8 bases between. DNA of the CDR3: TGTGCCAGCAGCTTGCTGAGATATAGCAATCAGCCCCAGCATTTT. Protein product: CASSLLRYSNQPQHF. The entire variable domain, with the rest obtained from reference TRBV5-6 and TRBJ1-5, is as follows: DAGVTQSPTHLIKTRGQQVTLRCSPKSGHDTVSWYQQALGQGPQFIFQYYEEEERQRGNFPDRFSGHQFPNYSSELNVNALLLGDSALYLCASSLLRYSNQPQHFGDGTRLSIL.

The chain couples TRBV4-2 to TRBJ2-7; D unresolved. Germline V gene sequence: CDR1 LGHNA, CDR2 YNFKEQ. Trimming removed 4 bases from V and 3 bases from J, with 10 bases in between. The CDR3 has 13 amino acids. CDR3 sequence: CASSPAGVYEQYF. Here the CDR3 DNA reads TGTGCCAGCAGCCCTGCTGGAGTCTACGAGCAGTACTTC.

CDR3 sequence reads: CASDFPVPGQGHYGYTF. CDR3 sequence (DNA): TGTGCCAGCGACTTCCCCGTTCCTGGACAGGGGCACTATGGCTACACCTTC. V and J are TRBV7-9 and TRBJ1-2, with TRBD1 identical over 9 bases. Trimming removed 8 bases from V and 3 bases from J; junction bases left unmatched: 16. CDR3 size: 17 residues. CDR1 is SEHNR and CDR2 is FQNEAQ in the germline V gene (reference sequence). The full variable domain, its missing parts supplied by reference TRBV7-9 and TRBJ1-2, is DTGVSQNPRHKITKRGQNVTFRCDPISEHNRLYWYRQTLGQGPEFLTYFQNEAQLEKSRLLSDRFSAERPKGSFSTLEIQRTEQGDSAMYLCASDFPVPGQGHYGYTFGSGTRLTVV.

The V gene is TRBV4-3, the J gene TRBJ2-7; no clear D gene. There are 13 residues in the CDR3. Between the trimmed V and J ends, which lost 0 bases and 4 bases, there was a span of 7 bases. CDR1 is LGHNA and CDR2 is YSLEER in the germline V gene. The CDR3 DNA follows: TGCGCCAGCAGCCAAGAGTTCAGGTACGAGCAGTACTTC. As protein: CASSQEFRYEQYF.

CDR3 residues: CASSGGVSNTGELFF. CDR3 nucleotide sequence: TGTGCCAGCAGCGGGGGGGTTTCGAACACCGGGGAGCTGTTTTTT. The V and J genes are TRBV7-9 and TRBJ2-2; 7 bases fit TRBD2. The CDR3 runs 15 residues. V shed 5 bases, J shed 0 bases, and the junction held 3 bases outside the gene matches. The V gene's germline CDR1 is SEHNR and CDR2 FQNEAQ (reference sequence).

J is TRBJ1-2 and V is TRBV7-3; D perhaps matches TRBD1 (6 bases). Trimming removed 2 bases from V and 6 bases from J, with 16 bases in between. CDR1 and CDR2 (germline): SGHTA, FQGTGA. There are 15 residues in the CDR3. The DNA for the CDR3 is TGTGCCAGCAGCTTATGGCCACAGGGAATGGATGGCTACACCTTC. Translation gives CASSLWPQGMDGYTF.

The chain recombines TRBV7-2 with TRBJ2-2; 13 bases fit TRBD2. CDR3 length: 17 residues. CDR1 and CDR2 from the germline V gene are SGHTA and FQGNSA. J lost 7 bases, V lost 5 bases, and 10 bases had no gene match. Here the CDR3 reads CASSAHGTSGIDGELFF. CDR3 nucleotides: TGTGCCAGCAGCGCCCACGGGACTAGCGGGATAGACGGGGAGCTGTTTTTT. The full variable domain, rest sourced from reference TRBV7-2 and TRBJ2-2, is GAGVSQSPSNKVTEKGKDVELRCDPISGHTALYWYRQSLGQGLEFLIYFQGNSAPDKSGLPSDRFSAERTGGSVSTLTIQRTQQEDSAVYLCASSAHGTSGIDGELFFGEGSRLTVL.

CDR3 loop: CASSYGTEAFF. In DNA form, the CDR3 reads TGTGCCAGCAGCTACGGGACAGAAGCTTTCTTT. The chain carries TRBV5-4 and TRBJ1-1; D perhaps matches TRBD1 (6 bases). Germline loops: CDR1 SGHNT, CDR2 YYREEE (reference sequence). The CDR3 has 11 residues. V gave up 3 bases and J gave up 8 bases, with 8 bases separating them.

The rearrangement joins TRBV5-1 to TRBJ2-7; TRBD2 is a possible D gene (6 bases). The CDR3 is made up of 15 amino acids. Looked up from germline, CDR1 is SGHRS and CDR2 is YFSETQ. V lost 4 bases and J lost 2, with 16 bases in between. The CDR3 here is CASSLTGLSTYEQYF. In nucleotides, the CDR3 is TGCGCCAGCAGCCTTACGGGACTCTCTACCTACGAGCAGTACTTC.

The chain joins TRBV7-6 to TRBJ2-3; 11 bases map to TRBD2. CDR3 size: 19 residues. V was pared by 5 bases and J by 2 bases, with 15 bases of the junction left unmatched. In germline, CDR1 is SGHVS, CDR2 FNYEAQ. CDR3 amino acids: CASSPLPKTSGMVTDTQYF. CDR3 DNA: TGTGCCAGCAGCCCACTCCCCAAGACTAGCGGGATGGTCACAGATACGCAGTATTTT. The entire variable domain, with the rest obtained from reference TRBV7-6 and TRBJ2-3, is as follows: GAGVSQSPRYKVTKRGQDVALRCDPISGHVSLYWYRQALGQGPEFLTYFNYEAQQDKSGLPNDRFSAERPEGSISTLTIQRTEQRDSAMYRCASSPLPKTSGMVTDTQYFGPGTRLTVL.

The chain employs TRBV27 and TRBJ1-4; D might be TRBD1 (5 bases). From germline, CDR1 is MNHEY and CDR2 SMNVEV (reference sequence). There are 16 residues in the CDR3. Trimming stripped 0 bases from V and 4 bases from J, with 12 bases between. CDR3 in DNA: TGTGCCAGCAGTTTATCGATGCTGCAGGGTAATGAAAAACTGTTTTTT. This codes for CASSLSMLQGNEKLFF.

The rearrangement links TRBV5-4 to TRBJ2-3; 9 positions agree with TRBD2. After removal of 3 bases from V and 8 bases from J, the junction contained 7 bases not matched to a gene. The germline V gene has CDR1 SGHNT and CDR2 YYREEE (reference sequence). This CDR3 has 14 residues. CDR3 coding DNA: TGTGCCAGCAGCTATAGCGGGAGCGCCGGTACGCAGTATTTT. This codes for CASSYSGSAGTQYF.

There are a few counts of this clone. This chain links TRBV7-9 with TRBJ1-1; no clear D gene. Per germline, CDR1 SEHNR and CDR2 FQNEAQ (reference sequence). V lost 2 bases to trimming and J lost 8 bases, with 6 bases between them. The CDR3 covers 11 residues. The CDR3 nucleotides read TGTGCCAGCAGCTTAATGGCAGAAGCTTTCTTT. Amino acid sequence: CASSLMAEAFF.

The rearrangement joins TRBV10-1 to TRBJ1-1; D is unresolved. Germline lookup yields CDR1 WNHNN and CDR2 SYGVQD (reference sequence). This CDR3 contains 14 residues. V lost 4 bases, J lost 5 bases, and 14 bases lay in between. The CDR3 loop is CASSAMTTGTEAFF. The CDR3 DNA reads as TGCGCCAGCAGTGCCATGACGACGGGGACTGAAGCTTTCTTT.

The CDR3 spells CASSLIGQSYEQYF. In nucleotides, the CDR3 is TGTGCCAGCAGCTTGATAGGACAGAGCTACGAGCAGTACTTC. The rearrangement uses TRBV7-2 and TRBJ2-7; D possibly corresponds to TRBD1 (6 bases). The germline gives CDR1 SGHTA, CDR2 FQGNSA. Deletions cut 3 bases from V and 3 bases from J, with 12 bases between. The CDR3 has 14 residues.

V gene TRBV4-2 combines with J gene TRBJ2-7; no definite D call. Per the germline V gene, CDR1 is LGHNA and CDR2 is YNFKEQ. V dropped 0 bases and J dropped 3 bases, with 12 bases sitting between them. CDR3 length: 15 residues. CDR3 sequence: CASSQDQSAHYEQYF. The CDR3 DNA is TGTGCCAGCAGCCAAGATCAAAGCGCCCACTACGAGCAGTACTTC.